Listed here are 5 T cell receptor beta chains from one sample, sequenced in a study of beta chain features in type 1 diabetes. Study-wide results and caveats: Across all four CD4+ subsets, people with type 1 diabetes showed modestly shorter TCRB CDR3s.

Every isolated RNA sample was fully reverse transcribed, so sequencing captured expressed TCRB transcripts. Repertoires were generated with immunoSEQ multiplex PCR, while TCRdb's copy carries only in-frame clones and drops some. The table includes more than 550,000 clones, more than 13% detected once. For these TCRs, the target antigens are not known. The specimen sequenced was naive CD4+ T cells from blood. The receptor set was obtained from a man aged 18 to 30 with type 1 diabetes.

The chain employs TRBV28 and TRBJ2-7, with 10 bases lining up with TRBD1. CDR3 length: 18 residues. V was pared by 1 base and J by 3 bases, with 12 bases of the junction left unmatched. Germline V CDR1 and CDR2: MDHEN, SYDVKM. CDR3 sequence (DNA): TGTGCCAGCAGTTTATATGGTCGATGGGGGACAGGGGTCTACGAGCAGTACTTC. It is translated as CASSLYGRWGTGVYEQYF.

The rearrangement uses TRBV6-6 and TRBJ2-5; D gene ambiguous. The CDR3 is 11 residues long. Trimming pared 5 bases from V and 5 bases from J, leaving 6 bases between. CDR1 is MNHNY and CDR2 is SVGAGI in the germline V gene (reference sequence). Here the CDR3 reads CASSARETQYF. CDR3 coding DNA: TGTGCCAGCAGTGCCCGGGAGACCCAGTACTTC.

The CDR3 loop reads CASSSKWGAAGELFF. CDR3 DNA sequence: TGTGCCAGCAGTTCAAAGTGGGGGGCGGCCGGGGAGCTGTTTTTT. This chain uses TRBV27 with TRBJ2-2; D is perhaps TRBD1 or TRBD2 (6 bases each). CDR1 MNHEY and CDR2 SMNVEV come from the germline V gene (reference sequence). There are 15 residues in the CDR3. V gave up 4 bases and J gave up 6 bases, with 15 bases separating them.

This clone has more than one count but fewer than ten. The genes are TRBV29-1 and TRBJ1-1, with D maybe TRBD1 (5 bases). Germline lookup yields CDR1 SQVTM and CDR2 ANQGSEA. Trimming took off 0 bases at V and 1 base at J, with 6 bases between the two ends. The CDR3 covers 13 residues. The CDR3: CSVEETGNTEAFF. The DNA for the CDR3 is TGCAGCGTTGAAGAAACAGGGAACACTGAAGCTTTCTTT.

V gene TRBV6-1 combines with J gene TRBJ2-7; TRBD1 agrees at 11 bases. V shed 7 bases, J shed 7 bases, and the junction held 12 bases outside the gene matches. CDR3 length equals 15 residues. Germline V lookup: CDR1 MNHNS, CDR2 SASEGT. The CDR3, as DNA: TGTGCCAGCAACCACCCCGGACAGGGGGCGGGAGAGCAGTACTTC. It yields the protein CASNHPGQGAGEQYF.